A single T cell receptor (beta chain) is shown here with its context. What it recognizes is unknown. This CDR3 is 14 amino acids long. CDR1 and CDR2 from the germline V gene are MNHEY and SVGAGI. The data derive from a study of CXCR3-negative and CXCR3-positive naive CD8 T cells. Preparation of TRB cDNA libraries relied on 5' RACE carrying UMI labels. TCRdb reprocessed the 5' RACE reads; each CDR3 protein has one entry and no DNA is given. The specimen's table records around 56,000 distinct CDR3 sequences. Study results and caveats: Fresh PBMCs went into most assays, and CXCR3 expression partly declined after cryopreservation. CD5 surface expression was similar among naive subsets, and TCR strength was estimated by inference from TRB CDR3 properties. Memory CD8+ cells showed much lower diversity, while both naive subsets were comparably high.

The source material was naive CXCR3- CD8+ T cells from blood. Subset: CD45RO-CCR7+CD27+CD95- naive CD8+ T cells lacking CXCR3 (TNR3-). The clonotype was recovered from a human donor in good health. Some clones in this sample may be carry-over from other donors' samples. This chain links TRBV6-5 with TRBJ2-5. CDR3 protein: CASSYGAHQETQYF.